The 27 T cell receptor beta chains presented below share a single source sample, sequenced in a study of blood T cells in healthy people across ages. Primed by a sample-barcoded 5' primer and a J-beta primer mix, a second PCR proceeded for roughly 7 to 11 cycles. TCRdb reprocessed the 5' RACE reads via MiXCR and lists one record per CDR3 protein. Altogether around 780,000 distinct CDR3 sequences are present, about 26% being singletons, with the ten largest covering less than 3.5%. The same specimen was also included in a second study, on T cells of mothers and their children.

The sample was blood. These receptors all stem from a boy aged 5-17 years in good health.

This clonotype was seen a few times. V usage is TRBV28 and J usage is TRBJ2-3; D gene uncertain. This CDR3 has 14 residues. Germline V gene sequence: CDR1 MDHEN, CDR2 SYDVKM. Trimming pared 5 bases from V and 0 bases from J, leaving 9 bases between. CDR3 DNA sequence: TGTGCCAGCAGTCCCCGATTCAGCACAGATACGCAGTATTTT. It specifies CASSPRFSTDTQYF.

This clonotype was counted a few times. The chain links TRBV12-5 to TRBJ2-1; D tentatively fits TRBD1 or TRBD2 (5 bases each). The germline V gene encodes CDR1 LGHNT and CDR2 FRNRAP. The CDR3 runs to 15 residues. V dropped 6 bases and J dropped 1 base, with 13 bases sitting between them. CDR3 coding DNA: TGTGCTAGTGGCCCCCGAGGGGAGTCCTACAATGAGCAGTTCTTC. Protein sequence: CASGPRGESYNEQFF.

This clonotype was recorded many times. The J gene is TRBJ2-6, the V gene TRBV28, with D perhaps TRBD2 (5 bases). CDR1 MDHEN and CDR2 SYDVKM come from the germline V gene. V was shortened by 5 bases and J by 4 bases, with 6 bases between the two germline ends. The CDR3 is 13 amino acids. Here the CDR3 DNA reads TGTGCCAGCAGTCCGGGGGGGGCCAACGTCCTGACTTTC. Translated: CASSPGGANVLTF.

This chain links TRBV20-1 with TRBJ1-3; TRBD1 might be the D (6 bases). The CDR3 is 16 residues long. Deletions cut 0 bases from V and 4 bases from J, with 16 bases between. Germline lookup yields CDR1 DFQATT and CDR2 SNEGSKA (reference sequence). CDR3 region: CSARDLSGAGGNTIYF. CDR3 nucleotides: TGCAGTGCTAGAGATCTATCAGGGGCAGGAGGAAACACCATATATTTT.

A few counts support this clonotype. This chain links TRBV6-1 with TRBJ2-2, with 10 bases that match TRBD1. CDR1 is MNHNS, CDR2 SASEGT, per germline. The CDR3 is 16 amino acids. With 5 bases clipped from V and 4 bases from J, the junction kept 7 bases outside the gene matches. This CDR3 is CASSRGQGPGTGELFF. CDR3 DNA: TGTGCCAGCAGTCGGGGACAGGGGCCGGGCACCGGGGAGCTGTTTTTT.

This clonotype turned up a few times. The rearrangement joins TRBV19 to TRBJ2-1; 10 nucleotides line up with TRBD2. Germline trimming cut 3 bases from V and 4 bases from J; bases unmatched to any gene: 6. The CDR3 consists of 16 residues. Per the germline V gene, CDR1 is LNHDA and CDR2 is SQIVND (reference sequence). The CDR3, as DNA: TGTGCCAGTAGTATCCTAGCGGGGGCCCAATACAATGAGCAGTTCTTC. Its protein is CASSILAGAQYNEQFF.

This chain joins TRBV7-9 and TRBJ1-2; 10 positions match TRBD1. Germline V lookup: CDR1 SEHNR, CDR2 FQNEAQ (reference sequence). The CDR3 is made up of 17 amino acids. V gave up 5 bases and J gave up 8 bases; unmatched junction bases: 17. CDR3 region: CASSAAIYIDRGHGYTF. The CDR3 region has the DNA TGTGCCAGCAGCGCAGCAATCTATATAGACAGGGGGCACGGCTACACCTTC.

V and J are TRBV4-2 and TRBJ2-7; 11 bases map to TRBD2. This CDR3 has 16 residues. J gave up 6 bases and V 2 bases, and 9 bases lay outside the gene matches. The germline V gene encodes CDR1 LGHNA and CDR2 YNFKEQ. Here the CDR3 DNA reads TGTGCCAGCAGCCAAATCCCCTCGACTAGCGGGGTCGAGCAGTACTTC. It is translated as CASSQIPSTSGVEQYF.

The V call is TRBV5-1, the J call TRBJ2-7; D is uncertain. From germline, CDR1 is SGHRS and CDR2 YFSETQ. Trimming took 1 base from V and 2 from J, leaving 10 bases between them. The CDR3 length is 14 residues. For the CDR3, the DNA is TGCGCCAGCAGCTTGTTGGCCTCCCCCTACGAGCAGTACTTC. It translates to CASSLLASPYEQYF.

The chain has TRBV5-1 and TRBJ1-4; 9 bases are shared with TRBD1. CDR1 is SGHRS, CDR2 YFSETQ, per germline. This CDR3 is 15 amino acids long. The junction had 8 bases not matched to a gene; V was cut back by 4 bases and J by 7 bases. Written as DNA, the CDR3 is TGCGCCAGCAGCAGCAAACAGGGGGCGGTTGAAAAACTGTTTTTT. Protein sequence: CASSSKQGAVEKLFF.

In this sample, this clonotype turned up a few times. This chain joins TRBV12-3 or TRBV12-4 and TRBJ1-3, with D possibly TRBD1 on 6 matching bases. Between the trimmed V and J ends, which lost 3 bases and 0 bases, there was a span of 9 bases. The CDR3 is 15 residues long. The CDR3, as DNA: TGTGCCAGCAGTTTGGCAGGGGTCTCTGGAAACACCATATATTTT. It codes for CASSLAGVSGNTIYF.

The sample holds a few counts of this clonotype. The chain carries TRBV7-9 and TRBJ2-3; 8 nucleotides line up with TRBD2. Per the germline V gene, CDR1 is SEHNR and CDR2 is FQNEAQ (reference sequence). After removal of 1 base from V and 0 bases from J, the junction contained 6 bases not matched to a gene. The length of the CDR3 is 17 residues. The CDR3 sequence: CASSLDAASGSTDTQYF. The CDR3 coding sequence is TGTGCCAGCAGCTTAGACGCGGCTAGCGGGAGCACAGATACGCAGTATTTT.

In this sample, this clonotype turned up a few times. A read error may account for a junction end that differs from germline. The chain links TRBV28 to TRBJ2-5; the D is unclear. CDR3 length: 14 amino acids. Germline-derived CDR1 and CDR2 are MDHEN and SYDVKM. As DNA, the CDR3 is TGTACCAGCAGTTTATTAGGAGCCTCAGAGACCCAGTACTTC. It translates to CTSSLLGASETQYF.

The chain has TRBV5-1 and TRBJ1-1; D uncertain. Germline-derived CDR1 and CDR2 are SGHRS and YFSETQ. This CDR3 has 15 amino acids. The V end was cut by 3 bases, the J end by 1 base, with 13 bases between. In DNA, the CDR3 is TGCGCCAGCAGCTCACCTTATCAGCGGAACACTGAAGCTTTCTTT. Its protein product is CASSSPYQRNTEAFF.

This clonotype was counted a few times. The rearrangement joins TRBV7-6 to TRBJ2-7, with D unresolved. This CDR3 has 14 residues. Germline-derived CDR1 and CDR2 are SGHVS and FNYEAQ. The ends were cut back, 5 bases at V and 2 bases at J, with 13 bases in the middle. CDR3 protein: CASSQQAYAYEQYF. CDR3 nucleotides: TGTGCCAGCAGCCAGCAGGCTTATGCCTACGAGCAGTACTTC.

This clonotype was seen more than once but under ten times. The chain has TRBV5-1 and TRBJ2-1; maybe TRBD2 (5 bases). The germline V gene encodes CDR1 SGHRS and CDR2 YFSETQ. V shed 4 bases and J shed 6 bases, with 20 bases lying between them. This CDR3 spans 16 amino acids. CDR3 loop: CASSQSRWPEGNEQFF. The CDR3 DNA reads TGCGCCAGCAGCCAGAGTCGGTGGCCAGAGGGCAATGAGCAGTTCTTC.

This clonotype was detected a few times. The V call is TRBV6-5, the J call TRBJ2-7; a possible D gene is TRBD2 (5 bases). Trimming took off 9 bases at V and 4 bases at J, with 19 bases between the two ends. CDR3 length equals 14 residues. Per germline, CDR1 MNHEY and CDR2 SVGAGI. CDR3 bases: TGTGCCAGTCCGAACTTAGGCAGCGGATACGAGCAGTACTTC. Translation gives CASPNLGSGYEQYF.

DNA of the CDR3: TGTGCCAGCAGCGTAGATACAGACCCAAGGGAGACCCAGTACTTC. It encodes CASSVDTDPRETQYF. The V call is TRBV9, the J call TRBJ2-5, with no clear D. The V end lost 0 bases, the J end lost 5 bases, and 14 bases lay between the germline ends. The CDR3 is 15 amino acids. CDR1 SGDLS and CDR2 YYNGEE come from the germline V gene.

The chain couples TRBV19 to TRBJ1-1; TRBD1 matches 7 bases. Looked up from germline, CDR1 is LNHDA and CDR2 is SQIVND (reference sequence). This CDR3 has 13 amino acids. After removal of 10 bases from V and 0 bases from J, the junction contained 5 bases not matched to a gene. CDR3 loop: CATNRGVNTEAFF. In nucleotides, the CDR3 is TGTGCCACCAACAGGGGAGTGAACACTGAAGCTTTCTTT. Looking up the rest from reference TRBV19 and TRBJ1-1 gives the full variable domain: DGGITQSPKYLFRKEGQNVTLSCEQNLNHDAMYWYRQDPGQGLRLIYYSQIVNDFQKGDIAEGYSVSREKKESFPLTVTSAQKNPTAFYLCATNRGVNTEAFFGQGTRLTVV.

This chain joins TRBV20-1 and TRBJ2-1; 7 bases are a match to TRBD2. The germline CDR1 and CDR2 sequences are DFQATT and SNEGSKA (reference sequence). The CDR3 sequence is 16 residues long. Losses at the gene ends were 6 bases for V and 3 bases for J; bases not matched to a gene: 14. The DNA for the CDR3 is TGCAGTGCCAGGACTAGAGCCCCCTTACGCTACAATGAGCAGTTCTTC. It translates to CSARTRAPLRYNEQFF.

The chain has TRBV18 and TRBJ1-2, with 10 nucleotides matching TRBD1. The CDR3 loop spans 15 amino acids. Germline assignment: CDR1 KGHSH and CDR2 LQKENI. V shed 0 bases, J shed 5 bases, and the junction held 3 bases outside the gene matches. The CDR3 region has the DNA TGTGCCAGCTCACCACCGACAGGGGGCTATTATGGCTACACCTTC. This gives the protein CASSPPTGGYYGYTF.

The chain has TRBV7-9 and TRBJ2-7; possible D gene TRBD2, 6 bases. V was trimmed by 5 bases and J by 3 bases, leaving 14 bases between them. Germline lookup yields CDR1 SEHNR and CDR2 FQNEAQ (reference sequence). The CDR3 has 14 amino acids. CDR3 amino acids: CASSIEGGRYEQYF. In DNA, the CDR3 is TGTGCCAGCAGCATAGAGGGAGGCCGCTACGAGCAGTACTTC.

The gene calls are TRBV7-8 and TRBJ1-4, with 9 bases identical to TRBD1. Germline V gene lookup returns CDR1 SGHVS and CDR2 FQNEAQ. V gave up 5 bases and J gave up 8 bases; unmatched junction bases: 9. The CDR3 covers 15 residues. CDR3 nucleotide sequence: TGTGCCAGCAGCGGCGGACAGGGGTTGAAGGAAAAACTGTTTTTT. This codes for CASSGGQGLKEKLFF.

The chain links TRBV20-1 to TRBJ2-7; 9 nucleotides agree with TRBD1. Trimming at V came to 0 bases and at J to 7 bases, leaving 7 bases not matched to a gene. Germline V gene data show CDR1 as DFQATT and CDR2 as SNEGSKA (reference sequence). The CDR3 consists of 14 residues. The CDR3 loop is CSARDGTGSSEQYF. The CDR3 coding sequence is TGCAGTGCTAGAGACGGGACAGGGAGTTCGGAGCAGTACTTC.

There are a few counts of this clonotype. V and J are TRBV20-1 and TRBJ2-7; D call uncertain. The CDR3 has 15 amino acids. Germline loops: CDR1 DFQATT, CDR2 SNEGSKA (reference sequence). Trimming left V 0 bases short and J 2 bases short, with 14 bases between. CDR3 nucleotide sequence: TGCAGTGCTAGAGATGGGTTTGCTCAGGCCTACGAGCAGTACTTC. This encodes CSARDGFAQAYEQYF.

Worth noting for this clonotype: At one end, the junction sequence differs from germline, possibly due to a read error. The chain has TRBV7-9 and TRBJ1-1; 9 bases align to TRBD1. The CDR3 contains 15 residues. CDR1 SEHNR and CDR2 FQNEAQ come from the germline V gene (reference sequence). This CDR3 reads CASSLAMTGGTEAFF. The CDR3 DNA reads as TGCGCCAGCAGCTTAGCGATGACAGGGGGGACTGAAGCTTTCTTT.

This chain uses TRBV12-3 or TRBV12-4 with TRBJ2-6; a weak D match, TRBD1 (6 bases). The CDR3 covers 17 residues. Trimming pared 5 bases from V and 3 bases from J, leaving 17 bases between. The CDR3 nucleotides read TGTGCCAGCAGTCTCCCTACAGGGCGTGATGGGGCCAACGTCCTGACTTTC. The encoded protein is CASSLPTGRDGANVLTF.